The rows below give T cell receptor beta chains drawn from one sample of a study of CD8+CD57+ T cells in acquired aplastic anemia. From the reads, TCRdb called clonotypes with MiXCR, one entry per CDR3 protein. The table lists just over 400,000 distinct CDR3 sequences, about two thirds of them singletons. Sequencing was carried out using sorted CD4+, CD8+, or CD8+CD57+ T cells (not recorded which) from PBMCs. The receptors shown here come from a human donor in good health, serving as a control. Both conserved end residues are part of each CDR3. The D gene is left open where the match is weak. Clone sizes are given selectively: once, few, many, or a class where the clone is expanded.

clone_size	d_call	v_call	j_call	cdr3_nt	cdr3_aa
NA	NA	TRBV10-3	TRBJ2-6	TGTGCCATCAGTGAACAGCTCTCTGGGGCCAACGTCCTGACTTTC	CAISEQLSGANVLTF
NA	NA	TRBV15	TRBJ2-7	TGTGCCACCCAGAGGGGGGCGGCTCTCGAGCAGTACTTC	CATQRGAALEQYF
NA	NA	TRBV7-2	TRBJ2-7	TGTGCCAGCAGCATAAGAGGGGGAGACGAGCAGTACTTC	CASSIRGGDEQYF
once	TRBD1	TRBV12-3/TRBV12-4	TRBJ1-1	TGTGCCAGCAGTCGGACAGGGAAGGGCACTGAAGCTTTCTTT	CASSRTGKGTEAFF
NA	NA	TRBV7-6	TRBJ1-1	TGTGCCAGCAGCTCCCTCGGCAGTTTGAACACTGAAGCTTTCTTT	CASSSLGSLNTEAFF
few	TRBD1	TRBV20-1	TRBJ2-3	TGCAGTGCACAGGACAGGCGCCGCACAGATACGCAGTATTTT	CSAQDRRRTDTQYF
few	TRBD2	TRBV10-3	TRBJ2-3	TGTGCCATCAGTGTACGAGCGGGGGGGCCCACAGATACGCAGTATTTT	CAISVRAGGPTDTQYF
many	NA	TRBV18	TRBJ2-7	TGTGCCAGCTCGCGGCAGGGGCCCATGGACGAGCAGTACTTC	CASSRQGPMDEQYF
NA	NA	TRBV5-4	TRBJ1-3	TGTGCCAGCAGCCCCGGGACCGGTCCTGGAAACACCATATATTTT	CASSPGTGPGNTIYF
many	TRBD1	TRBV5-8	TRBJ1-1	TGTGCCAGCAGCCCTGGGACAGGCCTAAGCCCTTTCTTT	CASSPGTGLSPFF
NA	NA	TRBV7-2	TRBJ1-6	TGTGCCAGCAGCCAAGATCTAGGGGCTAATTCACCCCTCCACTTT	CASSQDLGANSPLHF
NA	NA	TRBV5-6	TRBJ2-5	TGTGCCAGCAGCATGGCCAGGGGGGGTCGAGAGACCCAGTACTTC	CASSMARGGRETQYF
once	NA	TRBV7-9	TRBJ1-6	TGTGCCAGCAGCCCGCGTGGGAACACTGAAGCTTTCTTTCACTTT	CASSPRGNTEAFFHF
NA	NA	TRBV7-2	TRBJ2-7	TGTGCCAGCAGCTTAGGTTCGCGGGTTGGAGCGGTCGAGTACTTC	CASSLGSRVGAVEYF
few	NA	TRBV20-1	TRBJ2-7	TGCAGTGAACGGGACGAAACCTACGAGCAGTACTTC	CSERDETYEQYF
NA	NA	TRBV20-1	TRBJ2-2	TGCAGTGCTAGAGCTGTTGGGGCCGGGGAGCTGTTTTTT	CSARAVGAGELFF
NA	TRBD1	TRBV5-1	TRBJ1-2	TGCGCCAGCAGCCCGTCAGGGGGCCATGGCACCTTC	CASSPSGGHGTF
many	NA	TRBV5-1	TRBJ2-3	TGCGCCAGCAGCTTGGAAACAGGGTTCCAAGATACGCAGTATTTT	CASSLETGFQDTQYF
NA	NA	TRBV2	TRBJ1-2	TGTGCCAGCAGTGAGGGACCCACGAACTATGAATCCACCTTT	CASSEGPTNYESTF
NA	TRBD2	TRBV5-6	TRBJ2-3	TGTGCCAGCAGCCTTGGGACTAGCGGGGCCAACACAGATACGCAGTATTTT	CASSLGTSGANTDTQYF